The rows below give T cell receptor beta chains drawn from one sample of a study of Ad26.COV2.S vaccination and SARS-CoV-2 variants. Only in-frame clones appear in the TCRdb table, and some are missing; sequencing was by immunoSEQ multiplex PCR. The table records 430,000 or so clones, roughly 90% of them present only once. Source: peripheral blood, taken in a trial of Ad26.COV2.S vaccine versus placebo. The receptor set was obtained from a person aged 18-60 years who received the Ad26.COV2.S COVID-19 vaccine or a placebo. The CDR3 runs from the conserved cysteine through the conserved F or W. Each record gives: V gene, J gene, clone size, D gene, CDR3 DNA, CDR3 protein. D genes are given only for firm matches. The size entry is marked missing in some rows and otherwise reads once, few, many or a size class.

TRBV3-1/TRBV3-2	TRBJ2-1	NA	NA	TGTGCCAGCAGCCAGGGTCCCACTAGGGACAATGAGCAGTTCTTC	CASSQGPTRDNEQFF
TRBV6-5	TRBJ2-3	NA	TRBD2	TGTGCCAGCACCAAAGGGGCTAGCGGGAGTCCCGCGCAGTATTTT	CASTKGASGSPAQYF
TRBV24-1	TRBJ1-1	NA	TRBD1	TGTGCCACCAGCAACGACAGGGGAACTGAAGCTTTCTTT	CATSNDRGTEAFF
TRBV6-5	TRBJ2-7	NA	NA	TGTGCCAGCAGCCGTAAAGGACCCTACGAGCAGTACTTC	CASSRKGPYEQYF
TRBV6-2/TRBV6-3	TRBJ1-1	once	NA	TGTGCCAGCAGTTACTCATCGATTGAGGGGTGGGTCACTGAAGCTTTCTTT	CASSYSSIEGWVTEAFF
TRBV6-5	TRBJ2-7	few	TRBD2	TGTGCCAGCAGTCCTAGCGGGAGAGGATCCTACGAGCAGTACTTC	CASSPSGRGSYEQYF
TRBV9	TRBJ2-1	once	NA	TGTGCCAGCAGCGTAGGGACCCGTGGGAGCTCCTACAATGAGCAGTTCTTC	CASSVGTRGSSYNEQFF
TRBV6-2/TRBV6-3	TRBJ1-4	NA	NA	TGTGCCAGCAGTCCCCACCGTGAAAAACTGTTTTTT	CASSPHREKLFF
TRBV28	TRBJ2-1	NA	TRBD2	TGTGCCAGCAGGCCGGGACTAGGCCATTGGAATGAGCAGTTCTTC	CASRPGLGHWNEQFF
TRBV11-2	TRBJ2-2	few	TRBD1	TGTGCCAGCAGCCCTCTCCTCGACAGGGCCGGGGAGCTGTTTTTT	CASSPLLDRAGELFF
TRBV15	TRBJ1-2	NA	NA	TGTGCCACCAGCTGGGCTCACAGGGAAGAACTTTTCTATGGCTACACCTTC	CATSWAHREELFYGYTF
TRBV12-5	TRBJ1-4	NA	NA	TGTGCTAGTGGTTTGGCCCCATTCGAAAAACTGTTTTTT	CASGLAPFEKLFF
TRBV2	TRBJ1-5	NA	NA	TGTGCCAGCAGTGCCGACGGAACCAATCAGCCCCAGCATTTT	CASSADGTNQPQHF
TRBV12-3/TRBV12-4	TRBJ2-7	NA	NA	TGTGCCAGCAGTTTGGGCAGATTCTACGAGCAGTACTTC	CASSLGRFYEQYF
TRBV6-8	TRBJ2-2	NA	TRBD1	TGTGCCAGGTTGACCGGGACAGGGGGCGCGAACACCGGGGAGCTGTTTTTT	CARLTGTGGANTGELFF
TRBV5-1	TRBJ2-5	NA	NA	TGCGCCAGCAGCTTGCTGACCCAACAAGAGACCCAGTACTTC	CASSLLTQQETQYF
TRBV29-1	TRBJ2-7	NA	TRBD2	TGCAGCGTTTCTAGCGGGAGGGGGTACGAGCAGTACTTC	CSVSSGRGYEQYF
TRBV5-4	TRBJ2-1	NA	TRBD1	TGTGCCAGCAGCCAGGACAGGAAGATATACAATGAGCAGTTCTTC	CASSQDRKIYNEQFF
TRBV5-4	TRBJ2-2	NA	NA	TGTGCCAGCAGCTTTGGCACGAAAACTACCGGGGAGCTGTTTTTT	CASSFGTKTTGELFF
TRBV9	TRBJ2-1	few	TRBD2	TGTGCCAGCAGCGCCCGGACTAGCGGCCACAATGAGCAGTTCTTC	CASSARTSGHNEQFF
TRBV4-3	TRBJ2-2	NA	NA	TGCGCCAGCAGCCACCGTTTGGGAGCGTACACCGGGGAGCTGTTTTTT	CASSHRLGAYTGELFF
TRBV21-1	TRBJ2-7	NA	NA	TGTGCCAGGAGCCCACCCCCCTTCGAGCAGTACTTC	CARSPPPFEQYF
TRBV6-1	TRBJ2-7	NA	TRBD2	TGTGCCAGCAGTGAAGGGGGGAGCAGCGGGAGCGAGCAGTACTTC	CASSEGGSSGSEQYF
TRBV6-2/TRBV6-3	TRBJ2-7	NA	TRBD1	TGTGCCAGCAGTTACGTACAGGGGATCGAGCAGTACTTC	CASSYVQGIEQYF
TRBV25-1	TRBJ2-5	NA	NA	TGTGCCAGCAGTGATACTAGAGCTTGGGAGACCCAGTACTTC	CASSDTRAWETQYF
TRBV19	TRBJ1-1	few	NA	TGTGCCAGTAGTATCACGGATATGAACACTGAAGCTTTCTTT	CASSITDMNTEAFF
TRBV29-1	TRBJ1-1	NA	TRBD1	TGCAGCGTCGAGACAGGGGGAAATACTGAAGCTTTCTTT	CSVETGGNTEAFF
TRBV18	TRBJ2-1	NA	TRBD1	TGTGCCAGCTCACCACCAGACAGGGTGCCTGACAATGAGCAGTTCTTC	CASSPPDRVPDNEQFF
TRBV30	TRBJ1-3	NA	NA	TGTGCCTGTGGGGCTGGAAACACCATATATTTT	CACGAGNTIYF
TRBV29-1	TRBJ2-2	NA	TRBD1	TGCAGCGTTAGGACAGGACCCAGAGACGGGGAGCTGTTTTTT	CSVRTGPRDGELFF
TRBV7-2	TRBJ1-6	NA	NA	TGTGCCAGCAGCCGACGGCCACCCTCACCCCTCCACTTT	CASSRRPPSPLHF
TRBV10-3	TRBJ2-3	once	TRBD2	TGTGCCATCAGTGAGGGACTAGAATCAGATACGCAGTATTTT	CAISEGLESDTQYF
TRBV30	TRBJ2-7	NA	TRBD1	TGTGCCTGGAGCCGGGACAGAGCCTACGAGCAGTACTTC	CAWSRDRAYEQYF
TRBV6-5	TRBJ1-1	NA	NA	TGTGCCAGCAACCCCTGGACGGCACTGAACACTGAAGCTTTCTTT	CASNPWTALNTEAFF
TRBV27	TRBJ2-1	NA	NA	TGTGCCAGCAGTTTAAGTGGGCAGGGTACCTACAATGAGCAGTTCTTC	CASSLSGQGTYNEQFF
TRBV7-9	TRBJ1-1	NA	TRBD1	TGTGCCAGCAGCTTAGATTTTGGGGACAGGGTAGAAGCTTTCTTT	CASSLDFGDRVEAFF
TRBV6-2/TRBV6-3	TRBJ2-7	NA	NA	TGTGCCAGCAGTTTCGGGGTGCTCTACGAGCAGTACTTC	CASSFGVLYEQYF
TRBV18	TRBJ2-6	once	NA	TGTGCCAGCTCACGGGACAGCCAAGCGGACTATGCCTTCTCTGGGGCCAACGTCCTGACTTTC	CASSRDSQADYAFSGANVLTF
TRBV27	TRBJ2-7	NA	TRBD2	TGTGCCAGCAGGCCTAGCGGGAGATCCTACGAGCAGTACTTC	CASRPSGRSYEQYF
TRBV18	TRBJ1-2	NA	NA	TGTGCCAGTTCATTCCGGACAGACTCCTATGGCTACACCTTC	CASSFRTDSYGYTF
TRBV2	TRBJ1-5	once	NA	TGTGCCAGCAGGATACAGGGAAGGGGCAATCAGCCCCAGCATTTT	CASRIQGRGNQPQHF
TRBV6-2/TRBV6-3	TRBJ2-7	NA	TRBD1	TGTGCCAGCAGTGCACGACAGGGGGCGAGCGAGCAGTACTTC	CASSARQGASEQYF
TRBV5-4	TRBJ2-1	NA	NA	TGTGCCAGCAGGATACAGGGACCGGGGTACAATGAGCAGTTCTTC	CASRIQGPGYNEQFF
TRBV11-2	TRBJ2-7	NA	TRBD1	TGTGCCAGCGGGGGACAGTCCTACGAGCAGTACTTC	CASGGQSYEQYF
TRBV7-9	TRBJ2-7	NA	NA	TGTGCCAGCAGCTTAGTAAGTAGTAGCTACGAGCAGTACTTC	CASSLVSSSYEQYF
TRBV7-2	TRBJ2-1	NA	NA	TGTGCCAGCAGCTTAGGGCTCAATGAGCAGTTCTTC	CASSLGLNEQFF
TRBV28	TRBJ2-1	NA	NA	TGTGCCAGCAGTTTAGTTGGCCGTTACAATGAGCAGTTCTTC	CASSLVGRYNEQFF
TRBV30	TRBJ2-7	NA	NA	TGTGCCTGGAGCCCTTCACTAGAATCGGCCTACGAGCAGTACTTC	CAWSPSLESAYEQYF
TRBV11-2	TRBJ1-2	NA	NA	TGTGCCAGCAGCTTAGACCTCCAGGGCGCCTTC	CASSLDLQGAF
TRBV7-9	TRBJ2-1	NA	NA	TGTGCCAGCAGCTTAGTCCTCCTAGCAAATGAGCAGTTCTTC	CASSLVLLANEQFF
TRBV5-1	TRBJ2-7	NA	TRBD2	TGCGCCAGCAGCTTCGGGGGGGGCGAGTCCTACGAGCAGTACTTC	CASSFGGGESYEQYF
TRBV5-4	TRBJ2-3	NA	NA	TGTGCCAGCAGCTTGGGACCTAACACAGATACGCAGTATTTT	CASSLGPNTDTQYF
TRBV6-5	TRBJ2-3	NA	TRBD2	TGTGCCAGCAGCGGGGGGAGGGCAGATACGCAGTATTTT	CASSGGRADTQYF